The 8 T cell receptor beta chains given below trace back to one sample, sequenced in a study of human T cells and chemical hapten exposure. Time point described: patch test 1, 2 weeks after DPC sensitization. The treatment was: therapeutic diphenylcyclopropenone sensitization with weekly scalp DPC. TCRdb re-derived calls from the RACE reads in MiXCR, one entry per CDR3 protein. The profile shows about 60,000 distinct CDR3 sequences, 7% to 10% of them singletons. The sequencing used whole blood, collected in connection with sensitization to the hapten diphenylcyclopropenone (DPC). The receptors were gathered from a woman in her thirties or forties with alopecia areata. Some clones in this sample may be carry-over from other donors' samples.

This clonotype was detected many times. The chain carries TRBV5-6 and TRBJ2-7, with TRBD2 matching 7 bases. V dropped 2 bases and J dropped 2; count of bases not matched to a gene: 10. The germline CDR1 and CDR2 sequences are SGHDT and YYEEEE. This CDR3 contains 16 residues. The CDR3 sequence is CASSFVERGKAYEQYF. In nucleotides, the CDR3 is TGTGCCAGCAGCTTTGTTGAGCGGGGTAAGGCCTACGAGCAGTACTTC.

The table lists this clonotype with many counts. The chain uses TRBV12-3 or TRBV12-4 and TRBJ2-2; no reliable D call. The germline V and J ends were trimmed by 3 bases and 5 bases, with 25 bases remaining between them. The CDR3 consists of 19 residues. The CDR3 DNA is TGTGCCAGCAGTTTGCGTTCGGGTTTGGGTCAGGCACGAACCGGGGAGCTGTTTTTT. As protein: CASSLRSGLGQARTGELFF.

This clonotype was recorded at least ten times. The rearrangement joins TRBV7-2 to TRBJ2-3, with TRBD2 matching 11 bases. CDR3 length: 19 amino acids. The ends lost 0 bases at V and 0 bases at J; junction bases unmatched: 8. Germline CDR1 reads SGHTA; CDR2 reads FQGNSA. CDR3 in DNA: TGTGCCAGCAGCTTAGCTACTAGCGGGGGTACAACTAGCACAGATACGCAGTATTTT. Translating it yields CASSLATSGGTTSTDTQYF.

This clonotype was detected a few times. CDR3 region: CASSQNGADTGELFF. The CDR3 DNA is TGCGCCAGCAGCCAAAATGGGGCGGACACCGGGGAGCTGTTTTTT. This chain links TRBV4-3 with TRBJ2-2; tentatively, D is TRBD1 (5 bases). The CDR3 runs to 15 residues. The V end was cut by 2 bases, the J end by 3 bases, with 10 bases between. CDR1 and CDR2 from the germline V gene are LGHNA and YSLEER.

The chain employs TRBV6-6 and TRBJ2-1; 7 bases map to TRBD1. The length of the CDR3 is 15 residues. Germline CDR1 and CDR2: MNHNY and SVGAGI (reference sequence). Losses at the gene ends were 4 bases for V and 4 bases for J; bases not matched to a gene: 7. CDR3 in DNA: TGTGCCAGCAGTTCCCGACAGGGCCAGTACAATGAGCAGTTCTTC. Translating gives CASSSRQGQYNEQFF.

This rearrangement joins TRBV7-3 to TRBJ1-4, with D perhaps TRBD1 (6 bases). V lost 5 bases and J lost 2, with 15 bases in between. The CDR3 has 16 amino acids. Germline V CDR1 and CDR2: SGHTA, FQGTGA. DNA for the CDR3: TGTGCCAGCAGCCCCGGCCCAGGGGTGACTAATGAAAAACTGTTTTTT. Its translation is CASSPGPGVTNEKLFF.

This clonotype has at least ten counts. The J gene is TRBJ2-5, the V gene TRBV20-1; tentative D call: TRBD1 (6 bases). Per the germline V gene, CDR1 is DFQATT and CDR2 is SNEGSKA (reference sequence). The ends were cut back, 6 bases at V and 4 bases at J, with 18 bases in the middle. The CDR3 length is 14 residues. In DNA, the CDR3 is TGCAGTGCAGGGGACACTACCCTAGGAGAGACCCAGTACTTC. Amino acids: CSAGDTTLGETQYF.

This clonotype was recorded many times. The chain joins TRBV7-6 to TRBJ1-2; D call uncertain. Looked up from germline, CDR1 is SGHVS and CDR2 is FNYEAQ. This CDR3 spans 14 amino acids. Trimming shortened V by 1 base and J by 0 bases, and 6 bases separated the two germline ends. The DNA of the CDR3 is TGTGCCAGCAGCTTAGACGGACCTAACTATGGCTACACCTTC. It codes for CASSLDGPNYGYTF. Based on the CDR3 plus reference TRBV7-6 and TRBJ1-2, the full variable domain is GAGVSQSPRYKVTKRGQDVALRCDPISGHVSLYWYRQALGQGPEFLTYFNYEAQQDKSGLPNDRFSAERPEGSISTLTIQRTEQRDSAMYRCASSLDGPNYGYTFGSGTRLTVV.